The TCR beta chain under discussion was sequenced for a study of T cells in Graves' hyperthyroidism and ophthalmopathy. Study-level results: Researchers report that a 13 V-J model separated ophthalmopathy from stable hyperthyroidism. The blood repertoire included most of the expanded thyroid clonotypes above 0.001.

Trimming took off 3 bases at V and 0 bases at J, with 9 bases between the two ends. The CDR3 contains 14 residues. CDR1 and CDR2 from the germline V gene are LNHDA and SQIVND (reference sequence). Using RNA transcripts as the source, TCR beta CDR3 regions were amplified. Primed by the HTBI set, a first-round RT-PCR was run on the TCR CDR3. In TCRdb, the multiplex PCR reads were re-called with MiXCR into one record per CDR3 protein. This table holds roughly 580,000 distinct CDR3 sequences, around 42% found once. About this clonotype: Antigen unknown.

Specimen: peripheral blood or thyroid tissue (not recorded which). This receptor was taken from a woman younger than 30 with Graves' hyperthyroidism. This chain connects TRBV19 to TRBJ2-7; D remains unclear. CDR3 residues: CASSMKQFSYEQYF. The CDR3 DNA is TGTGCCAGTAGTATGAAACAGTTCTCCTACGAGCAGTACTTC. Looking up the rest from reference TRBV19 and TRBJ2-7 gives the full variable domain: DGGITQSPKYLFRKEGQNVTLSCEQNLNHDAMYWYRQDPGQGLRLIYYSQIVNDFQKGDIAEGYSVSREKKESFPLTVTSAQKNPTAFYLCASSMKQFSYEQYFGPGTRLTVT.